The 29 T cell receptor beta chains in this list originate from one sample, sequenced in a study of technical replicates of blood from a few donors. Some clones are missing from TCRdb's copy, which holds only in-frame ones; the method was immunoSEQ multiplex PCR. The table lists about 83,000 clones, about 90% of them singletons. Sequenced: T cells isolated from PBMCs. These receptors were taken from a human donor in good health.

This sequence joins TRBV30 and TRBJ1-1; possible D gene TRBD1, 5 bases. The CDR3 is 14 residues long. Looked up from germline, CDR1 is GTSNPN and CDR2 is SVGIG (reference sequence). V lost 8 bases and J lost 0, with 16 bases in between. CDR3 residues: CARSGELVNTEAFF. The CDR3 bases are TGTGCCCGGTCGGGGGAGCTGGTGAACACTGAAGCTTTCTTT.

The chain recombines TRBV4-2 with TRBJ1-6; D gene ambiguous. This CDR3 comprises 17 residues. Trimming left V 0 bases short and J 9 bases short, with 18 bases between. The germline gives CDR1 LGHNA, CDR2 YNFKEQ. The CDR3 bases are TGTGCCAGCAGCCAAGATGGAGGTTTTGGCTCGAGTTCACCCCTCCACTTT. This translates into CASSQDGGFGSSSPLHF.

The chain employs TRBV9 and TRBJ1-1; TRBD1 is a possible D gene (6 bases). Germline CDR1 SGDLS, CDR2 YYNGEE. Trimming took 0 bases from V and 4 from J, leaving 16 bases between them. The CDR3 sequence is 16 residues long. CDR3 in amino acids: CASSVVNGGPGTEAFF. CDR3 nucleotide sequence: TGTGCCAGCAGCGTAGTTAACGGGGGGCCCGGCACTGAAGCTTTCTTT.

The J gene is TRBJ2-7, the V gene TRBV28; 12 bases fit TRBD2. This CDR3 contains 17 residues. CDR1 and CDR2 (germline): MDHEN, SYDVKM. V gave up 6 bases and J gave up 0 bases; unmatched junction bases: 9. The CDR3 loop is CASSTYGLAGSSYEQYF. Written as DNA, the CDR3 is TGTGCCAGCAGCACCTATGGACTAGCGGGGAGCTCCTACGAGCAGTACTTC. Full variable domain (remainder filled in from reference TRBV28 and TRBJ2-7): DVKVTQSSRYLVKRTGEKVFLECVQDMDHENMFWYRQDPGLGLRLIYFSYDVKMKEKGDIPEGYSVSREKKERFSLILESASTNQTSMYLCASSTYGLAGSSYEQYFGPGTRLTVT.

Only one count was recorded for this clone. V and J are TRBV30 and TRBJ2-1; 10 positions match TRBD1. J lost 10 bases, V lost 2 bases, and 8 bases had no gene match. Germline-derived CDR1 and CDR2 are GTSNPN and SVGIG (reference sequence). The CDR3 totals 14 residues. CDR3 sequence: CAWSPGTGVNEQFF. Here the CDR3 DNA reads TGTGCCTGGAGTCCCGGGACAGGGGTTAACGAGCAGTTCTTC.

This chain connects TRBV28 to TRBJ1-1; unclear D gene. The CDR3 length is 12 residues. Trimming stripped 5 bases from V and 1 base from J, with 5 bases between. In germline, CDR1 is MDHEN, CDR2 SYDVKM. In nucleotides, the CDR3 is TGTGCCAGCAGTCCCCGGAACACTGAAGCTTTCTTT. It encodes CASSPRNTEAFF.

V is TRBV29-1 and J is TRBJ2-3, with 9 bases aligning to TRBD2. Trimming at V came to 0 bases and at J to 3 bases, leaving 4 bases not matched to a gene. The germline CDR1 and CDR2 sequences are SQVTM and ANQGSEA. The length of the CDR3 is 15 residues. CDR3 region: CSVEEGLAGTDTQYF. The CDR3 coding sequence is TGCAGCGTTGAAGAAGGTCTAGCGGGAACAGATACGCAGTATTTT.

The rearrangement joins TRBV7-8 to TRBJ1-5; TRBD1 might be the D (6 bases). This CDR3 is 15 amino acids long. With 3 bases removed from V and 1 base from J, the gap between germline ends came to 10 bases. Germline V gives CDR1 SGHVS, CDR2 FQNEAQ. The CDR3 sequence is CASSLDRASNQPQHF. The CDR3 nucleotides read TGTGCCAGCAGCTTGGACAGAGCAAGCAATCAGCCCCAGCATTTT.

In this sample, this clone turned up a few times. The V gene is TRBV10-1, the J gene TRBJ1-1; D is possibly TRBD1 (6 bases). Germline V gene lookup returns CDR1 WNHNN and CDR2 SYGVQD (reference sequence). The CDR3 covers 14 residues. V lost 2 bases and J lost 1, with 8 bases in between. For the CDR3, the DNA is TGCGCCAGCAGTGAGACAGGGAGGAACACTGAAGCTTTCTTT. Encoded protein: CASSETGRNTEAFF.

The rearrangement joins TRBV2 to TRBJ1-5; 7 positions match TRBD1. The CDR3 totals 14 residues. From germline, CDR1 is SNHLY and CDR2 FYNNEI. V dropped 2 bases and J dropped 7; count of bases not matched to a gene: 5. The CDR3 coding sequence is TGTGCCAGCAGTGAAAATACAGGGGAACAGCCCCAGCATTTT. This sequence encodes CASSENTGEQPQHF. Supplemented by reference TRBV2 and TRBJ1-5, the full variable domain reads EPEVTQTPSHQVTQMGQEVILRCVPISNHLYFYWYRQILGQKVEFLVSFYNNEISEKSEIFDDQFSVERPDGSNFTLKIRSTKLEDSAMYFCASSENTGEQPQHFGDGTRLSIL.

The rearrangement joins TRBV12-5 to TRBJ1-5, with no clear D. V dropped 0 bases and J dropped 5 bases, with 14 bases sitting between them. Germline CDR1 is LGHNT and CDR2 is FRNRAP. The CDR3 consists of 16 residues. This CDR3 is CASGLVIKGRDQPQHF. Here the CDR3 DNA reads TGTGCTAGTGGTTTGGTAATAAAAGGGAGGGATCAGCCCCAGCATTTT.

The J gene is TRBJ2-7, the V gene TRBV7-2; no firm D call. Per the germline V gene, CDR1 is SGHTA and CDR2 is FQGNSA. The V and J ends lost 1 base and 6 bases respectively, with 10 bases between them. The CDR3 has 13 amino acids. In nucleotides, the CDR3 is TGTGCCAGCAGCTTAGAGGTAGCCCGCGAGCAGTACTTC. It yields the protein CASSLEVAREQYF.

This clone was observed a single time. This sequence joins TRBV30 and TRBJ1-2, with 7 bases aligning to TRBD1. CDR3 size: 12 residues. Germline-derived CDR1 and CDR2 are GTSNPN and SVGIG (reference sequence). The trim removed 4 bases at V and 4 bases at J, leaving 3 bases unmatched. DNA for the CDR3: TGTGCCTGGACCCGGGACAGCTATGGCTACACCTTC. It yields the protein CAWTRDSYGYTF.

The table lists this clone with a count of one. The CDR3 loop is CASSVRGSYEQYF. CDR3 in DNA: TGCGCCAGCAGTGTCAGAGGCTCCTACGAGCAGTACTTC. This chain uses TRBV10-2 with TRBJ2-7, with D hard to call. CDR3 length: 13 amino acids. Germline V gene data show CDR1 as WSHSY and CDR2 as SAAADI. The germline V and J ends were trimmed by 4 bases and 0 bases, with 7 bases remaining between them.

V is TRBV12-5 and J is TRBJ1-5; tentatively, D is TRBD1 (5 bases). There are 16 residues in the CDR3. With 7 bases removed from V and 7 bases from J, the gap between germline ends came to 23 bases. The germline V gene has CDR1 LGHNT and CDR2 FRNRAP. CDR3 sequence reads: CASAKNLKGVEQPQHF. The CDR3 bases are TGTGCTAGTGCTAAAAATCTCAAAGGGGTCGAGCAGCCCCAGCATTTT.

This rearrangement joins TRBV5-1 to TRBJ2-3; 7 nucleotides line up with TRBD1. J was trimmed by 2 bases and V by 4 bases; bases with no gene match: 10. The germline V gene has CDR1 SGHRS and CDR2 YFSETQ. The CDR3 sequence is 16 residues long. In DNA, the CDR3 is TGCGCCAGCAGCCTTACTAACAGGGGCAACACAGATACGCAGTATTTT. This gives the protein CASSLTNRGNTDTQYF.

The rearrangement links TRBV18 to TRBJ1-4; D remains unclear. V was clipped by 2 bases and J by 8 bases, with 6 bases between them. This CDR3 contains 12 residues. From germline, CDR1 is KGHSH and CDR2 LQKENI. This CDR3 is CASSPEREKLFF. The CDR3, as DNA: TGTGCCAGCTCACCAGAGAGGGAAAAACTGTTTTTT.

The gene calls are TRBV7-8 and TRBJ1-4; D gene unclear. This CDR3 has 19 amino acids. Germline values: CDR1 SGHVS, CDR2 FQNEAQ. V lost 5 bases to trimming and J lost 0 bases, with 22 bases between them. The CDR3 spells CASSQRLMTTSPTNEKLFF. The CDR3 nucleotides read TGTGCCAGCAGCCAAAGACTCATGACCACCTCCCCAACTAATGAAAAACTGTTTTTT.

The V gene is TRBV4-2, the J gene TRBJ2-3; 10 positions match TRBD2. Looked up from germline, CDR1 is LGHNA and CDR2 is YNFKEQ. This CDR3 contains 17 residues. V gave up 1 base and J gave up 4 bases; unmatched junction bases: 8. CDR3 DNA sequence: TGTGCCAGCAGCCAAGTCGGAGCGGGGGGGGTTGCAGATACGCAGTATTTT. It codes for CASSQVGAGGVADTQYF.

This clone was observed a few times. The J gene is TRBJ1-4, the V gene TRBV4-1, with 8 positions matching TRBD1. The CDR3 sequence is 15 residues long. The germline V gene has CDR1 MGHRA and CDR2 YSYEKL. Losses at the gene ends were 2 bases for V and 7 bases for J; bases not matched to a gene: 6. In DNA, the CDR3 is TGCGCCAGCAGCCAACCGGGACAGGATATTGAAAAACTGTTTTTT. Residues: CASSQPGQDIEKLFF.

The gene calls are TRBV9 and TRBJ2-1; D is possibly TRBD1 (6 bases). Trimming removed 4 bases from V and 6 bases from J, with 14 bases in between. Germline loops: CDR1 SGDLS, CDR2 YYNGEE. The CDR3 totals 14 residues. The CDR3 DNA reads TGTGCCAGCAGCTCAAGGGGGAATATCAATGAGCAGTTCTTC. It yields the protein CASSSRGNINEQFF.

This chain joins TRBV18 and TRBJ2-5; 7 bases map to TRBD2. Trimming removed 3 bases from V and 5 bases from J; junction bases left unmatched: 21. The CDR3 consists of 19 residues. The germline V gene has CDR1 KGHSH and CDR2 LQKENI. The CDR3, as DNA: TGTGCCAGCTCACCCAGTGGACCCAGGGTAGTTGTCGGGAGGGAGACCCAGTACTTC. Its translation: CASSPSGPRVVVGRETQYF.

This sequence joins TRBV7-8 and TRBJ2-7; TRBD1 agrees at 10 bases. The CDR3 extends over 15 amino acids. Germline V gene sequence: CDR1 SGHVS, CDR2 FQNEAQ. Trimming took 6 bases from V and 4 from J; bases not matched to a gene: 9. This CDR3 reads CASRLAGTGEYEQYF. The CDR3 nucleotides read TGTGCCAGCAGGCTTGCCGGGACAGGGGAATACGAGCAGTACTTC. Together with reference TRBV7-8 and TRBJ2-7, the CDR3 gives the full variable domain: GAGVSQSPRYKVAKRGQDVALRCDPISGHVSLFWYQQALGQGPEFLTYFQNEAQLDKSGLPSDRFFAERPEGSVSTLKIQRTQQEDSAVYLCASRLAGTGEYEQYFGPGTRLTVT.

V and J are TRBV10-3 and TRBJ1-1; TRBD1 matches 10 bases. This CDR3 region has 14 residues. Germline V gives CDR1 ENHRY, CDR2 SYGVKD. Trimming removed 3 bases from V and 8 bases from J; junction bases left unmatched: 6. CDR3 coding DNA: TGTGCCATCAGTGACCTTGACAGGGGGCGAGAAGCTTTCTTT. This sequence encodes CAISDLDRGREAFF.

The CDR3 here is CASSESTFTGADTQYF. CDR3 DNA sequence: TGTGCCAGCAGCGAGTCAACCTTTACAGGGGCAGATACGCAGTATTTT. The J gene is TRBJ2-3, the V gene TRBV11-3, with 7 bases aligning to TRBD1. Germline-derived CDR1 and CDR2 are SGHNT and YENEEA. The CDR3 loop spans 16 amino acids. V lost 5 bases and J lost 4; bases outside the gene matches: 12.

The V call is TRBV4-1, the J call TRBJ1-3; tentatively, D is TRBD1 (6 bases). CDR1 and CDR2 from the germline V gene are MGHRA and YSYEKL. The CDR3 loop spans 16 amino acids. Trimming removed 2 bases at V and 3 bases at J, with 14 bases between. In DNA form, the CDR3 reads TGCGCCAGCAGCCAAATTTTGGGGGCGTTTGGAAACACCATATATTTT. Translating gives CASSQILGAFGNTIYF.

This chain uses TRBV4-1 with TRBJ2-7; D uncertain. The V gene lost 0 bases and the J gene lost 2 bases, with 11 bases spanning the gap. CDR1 is MGHRA, CDR2 YSYEKL, per germline. This CDR3 is built from 15 residues. The CDR3 DNA sequence: TGCGCCAGCAGCCAAGAGGAGTATACGGCCTACGAGCAGTACTTC. This encodes CASSQEEYTAYEQYF.

This clone was seen only once. The rearrangement joins TRBV2 to TRBJ2-1, with 10 nucleotides matching TRBD2. The V gene end was trimmed by 2 bases and the J gene end by 3 bases; junction bases not matched to a gene: 4. The CDR3 runs to 16 residues. Germline CDR1 SNHLY, CDR2 FYNNEI. For the CDR3, the DNA is TGTGCCAGCAGTGAATCCGGGACTAGCGTCTACAATGAGCAGTTCTTC. Its protein product is CASSESGTSVYNEQFF.

The genes are TRBV19 and TRBJ2-7, with D unresolved. V was shortened by 6 bases and J by 2 bases, with 17 bases between the two germline ends. Germline V gene lookup returns CDR1 LNHDA and CDR2 SQIVND (reference sequence). The CDR3 contains 15 residues. As DNA, the CDR3 is TGTGCCAGTAGCCAAACAGCTAATCCCGCCTACGAGCAGTACTTC. Amino acids: CASSQTANPAYEQYF.